Shown below are 21 T cell receptor beta chains from a single sample sequenced in a study of a mutant IDH1 vaccine in newly diagnosed glioma (dated by TCRdb to about 2021). What this sample's time point label stands for: week 5, during vaccination. A 20-mer mutant IDH1 peptide at 300 micrograms in Montanide made up each vaccine dose, which was injected subcutaneously together with topical imiquimod. To prepare the library, the immunoSEQ multiplex PCR assay was applied. As stored in TCRdb, this immuneACCESS dataset retains in-frame rearrangements with V and J assigned. A fraction of the clones does not appear; measured against another copy, unresolved V genes explain less than half of the discrepancy, and the remainder lacks a known reason. The sample table shows 35,000 to 45,000 clones, and about four fifths are seen once. The ten top clones hold 12% of the sample. These TCRs are of unknown antigen specificity.

Specimen: PBMCs, collected from a glioma patient whose treatment included an IDH1 peptide vaccine. The receptors were sampled from a man over 45 with glioma.

The gene calls are TRBV19 and TRBJ1-2, with 7 positions matching TRBD1. The CDR3 contains 13 residues. The V and J ends lost 3 bases and 5 bases, in that order; junction bases with no gene match: 3. Germline V CDR1 and CDR2: LNHDA, SQIVND (reference sequence). DNA of the CDR3: TGTGCCAGTAGTATGAACAGGGGTTATGGCTACACCTTC. Encoded protein: CASSMNRGYGYTF.

The chain joins TRBV6-4 to TRBJ2-1; no clear D gene. Germline V gives CDR1 MRHNA, CDR2 SNTAGT. V gave up 4 bases and J gave up 13 bases, with 17 bases separating them. This CDR3 spans 13 amino acids. In DNA form, the CDR3 reads TGTGCCAGCAGTGCCGAAACCCGCGGTACCCAGTTCTTC. Amino acids: CASSAETRGTQFF.

The chain is built from TRBV2 and TRBJ1-2; D unclear. The germline V gene has CDR1 SNHLY and CDR2 FYNNEI. V lost 10 bases, J lost 4 bases, and 19 bases lay in between. The CDR3 runs to 14 residues. CDR3 amino acids: CATLEARASYGYTF. In DNA, the CDR3 is TGTGCCACTCTAGAAGCCCGGGCCAGCTATGGCTACACCTTC. Combining the CDR3 with reference TRBV2 and TRBJ1-2 gives the whole variable domain EPEVTQTPSHQVTQMGQEVILRCVPISNHLYFYWYRQILGQKVEFLVSFYNNEISEKSEIFDDQFSVERPDGSNFTLKIRSTKLEDSAMYFCATLEARASYGYTFGSGTRLTVV.

The V and J genes are TRBV30 and TRBJ2-3; TRBD1 might be the D (6 bases). The CDR3 is made up of 12 amino acids. Trimming stripped 2 bases from V and 4 bases from J, with 7 bases between. CDR1 and CDR2 from the germline V gene are GTSNPN and SVGIG (reference sequence). The CDR3 DNA is TGTGCCTGGAGTTGGGGGCCAGATACGCAGTATTTT. Amino acids: CAWSWGPDTQYF.

The CDR3 DNA reads TGTGCCAGCAGGGCTAGAACCTCGAACACCGGGGAGCTGTTTTTT. Its translation: CASRARTSNTGELFF. The chain uses TRBV2 and TRBJ2-2; D is ambiguous. V lost 6 bases and J 0 bases, leaving 11 bases between the germline ends. CDR1 SNHLY and CDR2 FYNNEI come from the germline V gene. The CDR3 runs to 15 residues.

By share, this clone ranks as large (0.1 to 1%). The chain employs TRBV27 and TRBJ1-2; D perhaps matches TRBD1 (5 bases). V was trimmed by 8 bases and J by 4 bases, leaving 14 bases between them. CDR1 MNHEY and CDR2 SMNVEV come from the germline V gene (reference sequence). The CDR3 contains 13 residues. The CDR3 region has the DNA TGTGCCAGCGCCTGGGGGAGAAGCTATGGCTACACCTTC. It is translated as CASAWGRSYGYTF.

The chain links TRBV6-5 to TRBJ1-4, with 9 bases fitting TRBD1. Trimming took 5 bases from V and 8 from J; bases not matched to a gene: 9. The CDR3 length is 15 residues. CDR1 and CDR2 from the germline V gene are MNHEY and SVGAGI. CDR3 in DNA: TGTGCCAGCAGTACCGGGACAGGGACGGGAGAAAAACTGTTTTTT. As protein: CASSTGTGTGEKLFF.

The rearrangement uses TRBV2 and TRBJ2-7; maybe TRBD1 (5 bases). The V end lost 5 bases, the J end lost 3 bases, and 20 bases lay between the germline ends. This CDR3 has 16 residues. CDR1 and CDR2 (germline): SNHLY, FYNNEI. The CDR3 bases are TGTGCCAGCAGTCCCCGGACATGGTCTAGTAACTACGAGCAGTACTTC. Encoded protein: CASSPRTWSSNYEQYF.

The J gene is TRBJ2-7, the V gene TRBV7-2, with TRBD2 matching 11 bases. The V gene end was trimmed by 5 bases and the J gene end by 2 bases; junction bases not matched to a gene: 5. The CDR3 is 15 amino acids. Germline lookup yields CDR1 SGHTA and CDR2 FQGNSA. This CDR3 is CASSPGLAVTYEQYF. The DNA of the CDR3 is TGTGCCAGCAGCCCGGGACTAGCGGTAACCTACGAGCAGTACTTC. The whole variable domain, remainder taken from reference TRBV7-2 and TRBJ2-7, is GAGVSQSPSNKVTEKGKDVELRCDPISGHTALYWYRQSLGQGLEFLIYFQGNSAPDKSGLPSDRFSAERTGGSVSTLTIQRTQQEDSAVYLCASSPGLAVTYEQYFGPGTRLTVT.

The genes are TRBV19 and TRBJ1-6; D gene uncertain. With 8 bases removed from V and 1 base from J, the gap between germline ends came to 9 bases. There are 14 residues in the CDR3. Per germline, CDR1 LNHDA and CDR2 SQIVND (reference sequence). The CDR3 DNA sequence: TGTGCCAGTCAGTGGGGTTCCTATAATTCACCCCTCCACTTT. Protein: CASQWGSYNSPLHF. The full variable domain, in which reference TRBV19 and TRBJ1-6 provide the parts outside the CDR3, is DGGITQSPKYLFRKEGQNVTLSCEQNLNHDAMYWYRQDPGQGLRLIYYSQIVNDFQKGDIAEGYSVSREKKESFPLTVTSAQKNPTAFYLCASQWGSYNSPLHFGNGTRLTVT.

The J gene is TRBJ2-1, the V gene TRBV5-4, with D maybe TRBD2 (5 bases). Germline V lookup: CDR1 SGHNT, CDR2 YYREEE (reference sequence). Trimming left V 0 bases short and J 0 bases short, with 10 bases between. The CDR3 is 16 residues long. CDR3 sequence (DNA): TGTGCCAGCAGCTTGGCGATCCGGGACTCCTACAATGAGCAGTTCTTC. This encodes CASSLAIRDSYNEQFF.

This clone was detected once. The chain couples TRBV5-4 to TRBJ2-3; 14 positions match TRBD2. CDR3 length: 16 residues. V trimming: 4 bases; J trimming: 6 bases; junction bases outside the gene matches: 7. CDR1 and CDR2 from the germline V gene are SGHNT and YYREEE (reference sequence). CDR3 nucleotide sequence: TGTGCCAGCAGCCTCCGGACTAGCGGGGGGTCGGATACGCAGTATTTT. This encodes CASSLRTSGGSDTQYF. Full variable domain (rest looked up from reference TRBV5-4 and TRBJ2-3): ETGVTQSPTHLIKTRGQQVTLRCSSQSGHNTVSWYQQALGQGPQFIFQYYREEENGRGNFPPRFSGLQFPNYSSELNVNALELDDSALYLCASSLRTSGGSDTQYFGPGTRLTVL.

J is TRBJ1-5 and V is TRBV11-3, with 7 bases fitting TRBD1. V trimming: 2 bases; J trimming: 4 bases; junction bases outside the gene matches: 5. In germline, CDR1 is SGHNT, CDR2 YENEEA. The CDR3 totals 15 residues. CDR3 bases: TGTGCCAGCAGCTTATTGACAGGGCCTAATCAGCCCCAGCATTTT. Protein product: CASSLLTGPNQPQHF.

The CDR3 sequence: CASSLVAKFGLTDEQFF. The CDR3 DNA follows: TGTGCCAGCAGCTTAGTGGCTAAGTTTGGCTTGACGGATGAGCAGTTCTTC. V and J are TRBV7-2 and TRBJ2-1; D gene ambiguous. There are 17 residues in the CDR3. V gave up 1 base and J gave up 8 bases, with 21 bases separating them. The germline V gene has CDR1 SGHTA and CDR2 FQGNSA.

The V and J genes are TRBV4-3 and TRBJ1-2; 7 bases align to TRBD1. The germline V gene has CDR1 LGHNA and CDR2 YSLEER. V was pared by 1 base and J by 8 bases, with 7 bases of the junction left unmatched. CDR3 size: 14 residues. The CDR3 is CASSQVTAGGGYTF. CDR3 DNA sequence: TGCGCCAGCAGCCAAGTTACGGCAGGGGGAGGCTACACCTTC.

The genes are TRBV2 and TRBJ2-7; weak D call: TRBD2 (6 bases). The CDR3 sequence is 15 residues long. Trimming removed 6 bases from V and 1 base from J, with 16 bases in between. Germline V gene data show CDR1 as SNHLY and CDR2 as FYNNEI. The DNA of the CDR3 is TGTGCCAGCAGCCTTACGGCGGGACGGTCCTACGAGCAGTACTTC. Protein sequence: CASSLTAGRSYEQYF.

The V call is TRBV28, the J call TRBJ1-1, with D possibly matching TRBD1 (5 bases). V shed 4 bases and J shed 0 bases, with 12 bases lying between them. The CDR3 has 15 residues. Germline-derived CDR1 and CDR2 are MDHEN and SYDVKM. The CDR3 spells CASSSPRGMNTEAFF. The CDR3 region has the DNA TGTGCCAGCAGTTCTCCCCGGGGCATGAACACTGAAGCTTTCTTT.

This clone has more than one count but fewer than ten. This rearrangement joins TRBV19 to TRBJ1-5; D remains unclear. The germline CDR1 and CDR2 sequences are LNHDA and SQIVND (reference sequence). The CDR3 extends over 15 amino acids. Trimming cost V 1 base and J 6 bases, with 13 bases left between them. The CDR3 coding sequence is TGTGCCAGTAGTATAGTAAAAGGTTTTGTTCAGCCCCAGCATTTT. This codes for CASSIVKGFVQPQHF.

This clone is a singleton in its sample. The rearrangement links TRBV28 to TRBJ2-6; tentative D call: TRBD1 (6 bases). Trimming left V 5 bases short and J 4 bases short, with 9 bases between. Germline loops: CDR1 MDHEN, CDR2 SYDVKM. The CDR3 has 14 amino acids. This chain's CDR3 is CASSRDTGANVLTF. In nucleotides, the CDR3 is TGTGCCAGCAGTCGGGACACCGGGGCCAACGTCCTGACTTTC. Full variable domain (outside the CDR3, taken from reference TRBV28 and TRBJ2-6): DVKVTQSSRYLVKRTGEKVFLECVQDMDHENMFWYRQDPGLGLRLIYFSYDVKMKEKGDIPEGYSVSREKKERFSLILESASTNQTSMYLCASSRDTGANVLTFGAGSRLTVL.

There are a few counts of this clone. The rearrangement links TRBV6-4 to TRBJ2-1, with 7 positions matching TRBD2. V shed 6 bases and J 0 bases; nucleotides not matched to a gene: 5. In germline, CDR1 is MRHNA, CDR2 SNTAGT. The CDR3 covers 15 residues. Here the CDR3 reads CASSPSGGSYNEQFF. The DNA for the CDR3 is TGTGCCAGCAGCCCTAGCGGAGGCTCCTACAATGAGCAGTTCTTC.

The chain carries TRBV5-1 and TRBJ2-3; D is possibly TRBD1 or TRBD2 (5 bases each). V shed 0 bases and J shed 2 bases, with 10 bases lying between them. This CDR3 comprises 15 residues. From germline, CDR1 is SGHRS and CDR2 YFSETQ. The CDR3 sequence: CASSLDGTYTDTQYF. CDR3 DNA sequence: TGCGCCAGCAGCTTGGATGGGACCTACACAGATACGCAGTATTTT.